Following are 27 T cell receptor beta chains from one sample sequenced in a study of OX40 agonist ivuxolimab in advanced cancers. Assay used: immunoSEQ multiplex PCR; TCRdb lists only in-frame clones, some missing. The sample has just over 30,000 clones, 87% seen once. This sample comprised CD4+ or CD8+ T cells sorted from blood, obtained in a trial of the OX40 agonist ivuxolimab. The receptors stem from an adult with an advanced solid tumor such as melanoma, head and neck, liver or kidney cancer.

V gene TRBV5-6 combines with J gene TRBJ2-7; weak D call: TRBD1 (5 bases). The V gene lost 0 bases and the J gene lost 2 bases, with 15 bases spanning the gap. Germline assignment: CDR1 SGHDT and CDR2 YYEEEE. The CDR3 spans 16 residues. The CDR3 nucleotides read TGTGCCAGCAGCTTGGTATCCTGGGGCGAGACCTACGAGCAGTACTTC. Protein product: CASSLVSWGETYEQYF.

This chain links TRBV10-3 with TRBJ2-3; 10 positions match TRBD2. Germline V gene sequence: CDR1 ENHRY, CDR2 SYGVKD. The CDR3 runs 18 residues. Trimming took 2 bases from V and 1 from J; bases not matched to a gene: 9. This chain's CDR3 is CAISEILAGGLGTDTQYF. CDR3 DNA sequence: TGTGCCATCAGTGAGATCTTAGCGGGAGGCTTGGGCACAGATACGCAGTATTTT.

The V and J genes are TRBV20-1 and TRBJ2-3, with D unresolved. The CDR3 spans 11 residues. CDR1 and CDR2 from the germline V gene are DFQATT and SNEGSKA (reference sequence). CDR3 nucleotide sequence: TGCAGCCCGATAGGCACAGATACGCAGTATTTT. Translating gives CSPIGTDTQYF.

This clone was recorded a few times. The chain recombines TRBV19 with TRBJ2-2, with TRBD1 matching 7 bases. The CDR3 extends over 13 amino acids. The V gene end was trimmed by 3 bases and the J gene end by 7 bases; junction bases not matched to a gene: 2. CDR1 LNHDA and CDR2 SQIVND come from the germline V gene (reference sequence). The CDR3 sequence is CASSIDRVGELFF. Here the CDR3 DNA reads TGTGCCAGTAGTATCGACAGGGTCGGGGAGCTGTTTTTT.

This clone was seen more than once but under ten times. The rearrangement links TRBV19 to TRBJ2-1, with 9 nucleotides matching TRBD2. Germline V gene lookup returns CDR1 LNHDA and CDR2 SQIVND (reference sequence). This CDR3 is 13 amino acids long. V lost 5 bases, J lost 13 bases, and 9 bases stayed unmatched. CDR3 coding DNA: TGTGCCAGTAGTTCGGGACTAGCTCCAATTCAGTTCTTC. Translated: CASSSGLAPIQFF. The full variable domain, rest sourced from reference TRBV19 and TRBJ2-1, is DGGITQSPKYLFRKEGQNVTLSCEQNLNHDAMYWYRQDPGQGLRLIYYSQIVNDFQKGDIAEGYSVSREKKESFPLTVTSAQKNPTAFYLCASSSGLAPIQFFGPGTRLTVL.

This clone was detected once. DNA of the CDR3: TGCGCCAGCAGCCAAGTACCCAGGGCGAACACCGGGGAGCTGTTTTTT. This translates into CASSQVPRANTGELFF. The chain recombines TRBV4-1 with TRBJ2-2, with D possibly TRBD1 on 5 matching bases. In germline, CDR1 is MGHRA, CDR2 YSYEKL. The CDR3 is 16 residues long. The V end lost 1 base, the J end lost 0 bases, and 9 bases lay between the germline ends.

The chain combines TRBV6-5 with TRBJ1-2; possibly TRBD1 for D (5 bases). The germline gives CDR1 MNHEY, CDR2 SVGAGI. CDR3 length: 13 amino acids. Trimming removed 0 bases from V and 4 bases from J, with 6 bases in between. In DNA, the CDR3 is TGTGCCAGCAGTTACTCTGACAGCTATGGCTACACCTTC. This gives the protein CASSYSDSYGYTF.

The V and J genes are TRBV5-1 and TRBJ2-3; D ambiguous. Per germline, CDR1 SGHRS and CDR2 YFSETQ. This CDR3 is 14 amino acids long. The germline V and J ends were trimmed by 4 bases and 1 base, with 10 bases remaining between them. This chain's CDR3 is CASSIRPRTDTQYF. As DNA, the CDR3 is TGCGCCAGCAGCATTAGACCACGCACAGATACGCAGTATTTT.

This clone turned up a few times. CDR3 residues: CASSISGTGYSYEQYF. The DNA for the CDR3 is TGCGCCAGCAGCATCTCCGGGACAGGGTACTCCTACGAGCAGTACTTC. This chain uses TRBV5-1 with TRBJ2-7, with 9 bases aligning to TRBD1. Trimming at V came to 4 bases and at J to 0 bases, leaving 8 bases not matched to a gene. This CDR3 is built from 16 residues. Germline loops: CDR1 SGHRS, CDR2 YFSETQ.

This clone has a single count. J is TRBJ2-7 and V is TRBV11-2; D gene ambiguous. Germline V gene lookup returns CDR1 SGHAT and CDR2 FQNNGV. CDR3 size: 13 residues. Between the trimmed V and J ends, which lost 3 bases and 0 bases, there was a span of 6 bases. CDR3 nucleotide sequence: TGTGCCAGCAGCTTTGGCGGCTCCTACGAGCAGTACTTC. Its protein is CASSFGGSYEQYF.

The CDR3 coding sequence is TGTGCCAGCAGCTTAAACGGGCTAGCGCAGGAGACCCAGTACTTC. It encodes CASSLNGLAQETQYF. The rearrangement joins TRBV11-3 to TRBJ2-5; tentatively, D is TRBD2 (6 bases). The CDR3 loop spans 15 amino acids. V was cut by 2 bases and J by 5 bases, with 15 bases left in between. CDR1 SGHNT and CDR2 YENEEA come from the germline V gene.

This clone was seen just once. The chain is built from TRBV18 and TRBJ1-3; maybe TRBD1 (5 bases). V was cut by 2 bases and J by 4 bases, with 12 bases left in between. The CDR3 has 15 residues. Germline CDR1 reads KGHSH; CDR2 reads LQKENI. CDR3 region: CASSPALQGGNTIYF. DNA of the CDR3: TGTGCCAGCTCACCAGCGTTGCAGGGAGGAAACACCATATATTTT.

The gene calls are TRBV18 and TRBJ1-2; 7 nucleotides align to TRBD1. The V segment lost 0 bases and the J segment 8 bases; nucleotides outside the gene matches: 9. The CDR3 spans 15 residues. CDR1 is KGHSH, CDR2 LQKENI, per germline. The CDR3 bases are TGTGCCAGCTCACCACCGAGCACCCAGGGGGGAGGCTACACCTTC. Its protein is CASSPPSTQGGGYTF.

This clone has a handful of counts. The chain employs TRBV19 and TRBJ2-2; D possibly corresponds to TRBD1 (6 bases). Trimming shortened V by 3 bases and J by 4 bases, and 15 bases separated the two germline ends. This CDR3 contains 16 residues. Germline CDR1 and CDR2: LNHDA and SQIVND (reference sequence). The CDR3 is CASSMGAGLGTGELFF. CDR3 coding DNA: TGTGCCAGTAGTATGGGGGCAGGGTTGGGCACCGGGGAGCTGTTTTTT. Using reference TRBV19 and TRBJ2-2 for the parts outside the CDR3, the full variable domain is DGGITQSPKYLFRKEGQNVTLSCEQNLNHDAMYWYRQDPGQGLRLIYYSQIVNDFQKGDIAEGYSVSREKKESFPLTVTSAQKNPTAFYLCASSMGAGLGTGELFFGEGSRLTVL.

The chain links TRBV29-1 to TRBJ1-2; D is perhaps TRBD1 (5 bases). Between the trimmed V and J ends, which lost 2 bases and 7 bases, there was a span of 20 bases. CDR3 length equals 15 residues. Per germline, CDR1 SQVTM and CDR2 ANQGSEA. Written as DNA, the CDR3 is TGCAGCGTTGAACCGATCGGGGGGTATTTGGGTGGCTACACCTTC. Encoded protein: CSVEPIGGYLGGYTF. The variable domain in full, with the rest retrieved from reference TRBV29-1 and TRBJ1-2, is SAVISQKPSRDICQRGTSLTIQCQVDSQVTMMFWYRQQPGQSLTLIATANQGSEATYESGFVIDKFPISRPNLTFSTLTVSNMSPEDSSIYLCSVEPIGGYLGGYTFGSGTRLTVV.

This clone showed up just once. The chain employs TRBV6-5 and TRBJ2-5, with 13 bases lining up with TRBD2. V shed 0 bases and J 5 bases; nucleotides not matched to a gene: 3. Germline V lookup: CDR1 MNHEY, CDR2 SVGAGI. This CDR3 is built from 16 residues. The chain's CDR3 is CASSYSATSGRETQYF. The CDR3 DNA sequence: TGTGCCAGCAGTTACTCCGCGACTAGCGGGAGGGAGACCCAGTACTTC.

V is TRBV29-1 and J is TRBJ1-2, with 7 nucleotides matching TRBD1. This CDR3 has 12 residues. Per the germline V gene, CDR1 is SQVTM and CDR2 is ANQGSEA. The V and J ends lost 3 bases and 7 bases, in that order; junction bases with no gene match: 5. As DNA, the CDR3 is TGCAGCGTTGACGACAGGGTTTTTGGCTACACCTTC. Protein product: CSVDDRVFGYTF.

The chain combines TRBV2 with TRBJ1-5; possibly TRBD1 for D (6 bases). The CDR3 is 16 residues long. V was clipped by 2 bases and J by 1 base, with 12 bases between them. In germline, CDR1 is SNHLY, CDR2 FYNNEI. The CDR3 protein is CASSESEGVSNQPQHF. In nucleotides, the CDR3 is TGTGCCAGCAGTGAAAGTGAGGGGGTCAGCAATCAGCCCCAGCATTTT.

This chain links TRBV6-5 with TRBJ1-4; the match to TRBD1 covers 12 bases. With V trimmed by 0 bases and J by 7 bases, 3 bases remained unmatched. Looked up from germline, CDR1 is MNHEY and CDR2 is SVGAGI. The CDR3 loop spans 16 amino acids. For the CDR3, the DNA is TGTGCCAGCAGTTACTCGGGGACAGGGGGCGGTGAAAAACTGTTTTTT. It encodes CASSYSGTGGGEKLFF.

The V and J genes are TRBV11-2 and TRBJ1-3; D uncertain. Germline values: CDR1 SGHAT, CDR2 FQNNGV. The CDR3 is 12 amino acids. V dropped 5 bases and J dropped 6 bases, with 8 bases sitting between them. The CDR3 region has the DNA TGTGCCAGCAGCCTACCCGAAAACACCATATATTTT. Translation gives CASSLPENTIYF.

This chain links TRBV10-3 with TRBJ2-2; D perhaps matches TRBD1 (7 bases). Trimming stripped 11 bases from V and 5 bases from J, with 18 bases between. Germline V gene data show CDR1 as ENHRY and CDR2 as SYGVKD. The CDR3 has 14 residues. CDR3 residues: CASRETGRTGELFF. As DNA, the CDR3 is TGTGCCTCCCGCGAGACAGGGAGGACCGGGGAGCTGTTTTTT.

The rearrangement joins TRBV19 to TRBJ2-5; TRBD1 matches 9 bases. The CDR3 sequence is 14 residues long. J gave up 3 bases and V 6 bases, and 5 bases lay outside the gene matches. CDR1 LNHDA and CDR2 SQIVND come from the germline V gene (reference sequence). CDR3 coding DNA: TGTGCCAGTAGCGTACAGGGGGCGAAAGAGACCCAGTACTTC. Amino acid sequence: CASSVQGAKETQYF.

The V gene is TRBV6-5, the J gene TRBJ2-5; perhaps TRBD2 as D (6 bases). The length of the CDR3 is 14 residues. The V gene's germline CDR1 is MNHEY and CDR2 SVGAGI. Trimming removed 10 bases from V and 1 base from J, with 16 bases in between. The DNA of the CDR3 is TGTGCCACCCGTGGTCAGGGAGGCCAAGAGACCCAGTACTTC. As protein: CATRGQGGQETQYF.

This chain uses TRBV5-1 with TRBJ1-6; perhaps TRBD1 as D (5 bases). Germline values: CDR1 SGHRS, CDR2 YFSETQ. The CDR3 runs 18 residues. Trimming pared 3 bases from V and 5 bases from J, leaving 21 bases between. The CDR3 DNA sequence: TGCGCCAGCAGCTCGCGTCTGACAGCCGAAGGTCATAATTCACCCCTCCACTTT. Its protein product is CASSSRLTAEGHNSPLHF.

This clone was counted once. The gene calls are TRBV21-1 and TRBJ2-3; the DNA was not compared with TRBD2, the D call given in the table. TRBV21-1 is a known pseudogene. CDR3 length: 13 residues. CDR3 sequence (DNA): TGTGCCAGCAGCAAAGGAGCTCCAGATACGCAGTATTTT. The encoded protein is CASSKGAPDTQYF.

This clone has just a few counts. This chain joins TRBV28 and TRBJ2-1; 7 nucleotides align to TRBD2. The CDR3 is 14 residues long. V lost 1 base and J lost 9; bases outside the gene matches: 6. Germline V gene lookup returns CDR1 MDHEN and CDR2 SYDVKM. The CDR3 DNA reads TGTGCCAGCAGTTTATTACGGGAGGACGCTGAGCAGTTCTTC. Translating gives CASSLLREDAEQFF.

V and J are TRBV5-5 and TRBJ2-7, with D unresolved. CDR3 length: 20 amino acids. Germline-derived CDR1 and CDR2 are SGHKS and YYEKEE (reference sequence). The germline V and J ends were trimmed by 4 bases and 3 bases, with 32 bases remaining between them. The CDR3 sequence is CASSTTFGMRSIPWGYEQYF. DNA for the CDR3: TGTGCCAGCAGCACCACCTTCGGTATGAGGAGCATACCCTGGGGCTACGAGCAGTACTTC. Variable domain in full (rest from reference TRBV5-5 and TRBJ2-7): DAGVTQSPTHLIKTRGQQVTLRCSPISGHKSVSWYQQVLGQGPQFIFQYYEKEERGRGNFPDRFSARQFPNYSSELNVNALLLGDSALYLCASSTTFGMRSIPWGYEQYFGPGTRLTVT.